The 27 T cell receptor beta chains below were found in one sample sequenced in a study of T cells in tuberculosis. The protocol was immunoSEQ multiplex PCR, while the TCRdb copy is restricted to in-frame clones and leaves out a portion. The sample includes some 49,000 clones, 90% to 95% of them seen just once. The time point was: new active TB diagnosis, blood taken before or within 7 days of starting treatment. This sample comprised PBMCs, obtained at tuberculosis diagnosis. The receptors stem from an adult with tuberculosis.

The chain has TRBV6-4 and TRBJ2-1; 8 bases map to TRBD2. Germline CDR1 MRHNA, CDR2 SNTAGT. The V and J ends lost 4 bases and 0 bases, in that order; junction bases with no gene match: 2. The CDR3 has 15 residues. The CDR3, as DNA: TGTGCCAGCAGTGCCAGCGGGAGCTCCTACAATGAGCAGTTCTTC. Protein: CASSASGSSYNEQFF.

This clone was detected a few times. J is TRBJ2-7 and V is TRBV7-2; TRBD1 matches 8 bases. The CDR3 has 15 amino acids. J gave up 2 bases and V 5 bases, and 8 bases lay outside the gene matches. The germline gives CDR1 SGHTA, CDR2 FQGNSA. CDR3 DNA: TGTGCCAGCAGCCCCGGACAGGGCTACCCCTACGAGCAGTACTTC. This codes for CASSPGQGYPYEQYF.

The chain is built from TRBV29-1 and TRBJ1-1, with no clear D. The CDR3 loop spans 10 amino acids. Germline CDR1 and CDR2: SQVTM and ANQGSEA. Trimming took 4 bases from V and 12 from J, leaving 12 bases between them. CDR3 in DNA: TGCAGCGTTGGAGAGGCCTCTCCTTTCTTT. Protein sequence: CSVGEASPFF.

The J gene is TRBJ1-5, the V gene TRBV12-5; D is possibly TRBD1 (5 bases). In germline, CDR1 is LGHNT, CDR2 FRNRAP. The CDR3 contains 14 residues. Trimming removed 6 bases at V and 3 bases at J, with 12 bases between. The CDR3 loop reads CASGLTENNQPQHF. The CDR3, as DNA: TGTGCTAGTGGCCTGACAGAGAACAATCAGCCCCAGCATTTT.

The gene calls are TRBV28 and TRBJ2-7, with D hard to call. The germline CDR1 and CDR2 sequences are MDHEN and SYDVKM. The ends were cut back, 3 bases at V and 3 bases at J, with 3 bases in the middle. This CDR3 contains 11 residues. CDR3 bases: TGTGCCAGCAGTTTCCTCTACGAGCAGTACTTC. This sequence encodes CASSFLYEQYF. The variable domain in full, with the rest retrieved from reference TRBV28 and TRBJ2-7, is DVKVTQSSRYLVKRTGEKVFLECVQDMDHENMFWYRQDPGLGLRLIYFSYDVKMKEKGDIPEGYSVSREKKERFSLILESASTNQTSMYLCASSFLYEQYFGPGTRLTVT.

The chain recombines TRBV5-8 with TRBJ2-3; TRBD1 matches 7 bases. The CDR3 is made up of 17 amino acids. Looked up from germline, CDR1 is SGHTS and CDR2 is YDEGEE. J gave up 0 bases and V 0 bases, and 7 bases lay outside the gene matches. CDR3 loop: CASSLEGAPYSTDTQYF. CDR3 nucleotide sequence: TGTGCCAGCAGCTTGGAGGGGGCGCCATATAGCACAGATACGCAGTATTTT.

This sequence joins TRBV28 and TRBJ1-4; 10 nucleotides agree with TRBD1. Looked up from germline, CDR1 is MDHEN and CDR2 is SYDVKM. The CDR3 has 16 amino acids. The V and J ends lost 6 bases and 6 bases, in that order; junction bases with no gene match: 10. The CDR3 loop is CASRYNSGTGDEKLFF. The CDR3 DNA reads as TGTGCCAGCAGATATAATTCCGGGACAGGGGATGAAAAACTGTTTTTT.

This clone was found a few times. The chain carries TRBV30 and TRBJ1-1; TRBD1 is a possible D gene (6 bases). V was trimmed by 3 bases and J by 0 bases, leaving 8 bases between them. CDR1 and CDR2 (germline): GTSNPN, SVGIG (reference sequence). This CDR3 comprises 13 residues. The CDR3 is CAWRGGLNTEAFF. In DNA, the CDR3 is TGTGCCTGGAGAGGGGGACTGAACACTGAAGCTTTCTTT.

This chain joins TRBV19 and TRBJ2-4; TRBD2 is a possible D gene (5 bases). This CDR3 comprises 15 residues. Germline V gene sequence: CDR1 LNHDA, CDR2 SQIVND (reference sequence). The V end was cut by 6 bases, the J end by 2 bases, with 14 bases between. CDR3 in DNA: TGTGCCAGTAGCTCACTAGTCCCCTCCAAAAACATTCAGTACTTC. Its translation: CASSSLVPSKNIQYF.

The rearrangement links TRBV6-5 to TRBJ2-2; a weak D match, TRBD2 (6 bases). CDR3 length: 16 amino acids. V shed 0 bases and J shed 4 bases, with 12 bases lying between them. The germline V gene encodes CDR1 MNHEY and CDR2 SVGAGI. In DNA, the CDR3 is TGTGCCAGCAGTTACTCGATATTTAGCGGCACCGGGGAGCTGTTTTTT. Protein: CASSYSIFSGTGELFF.

J is TRBJ2-3 and V is TRBV7-9, with 7 bases fitting TRBD1. J lost 2 bases, V lost 5 bases, and 4 bases had no gene match. The CDR3 is 14 amino acids. Germline V gives CDR1 SEHNR, CDR2 FQNEAQ (reference sequence). CDR3 coding DNA: TGTGCCAGCAGCCCCGGACAGGCCACAGATACGCAGTATTTT. Amino acid sequence: CASSPGQATDTQYF.

The chain employs TRBV12-5 and TRBJ2-5; 9 nucleotides line up with TRBD1. This CDR3 has 16 amino acids. Per the germline V gene, CDR1 is LGHNT and CDR2 is FRNRAP. V trimming: 2 bases; J trimming: 5 bases; junction bases outside the gene matches: 9. CDR3 DNA: TGTGCTAGTGGTTTGACGGGGACAGGGAGGTACGAGACCCAGTACTTC. Translating it yields CASGLTGTGRYETQYF.

The chain joins TRBV7-8 to TRBJ2-3, with a weak D call TRBD2 (5 bases). Looked up from germline, CDR1 is SGHVS and CDR2 is FQNEAQ. This CDR3 spans 12 amino acids. V was trimmed by 9 bases and J by 6 bases, leaving 13 bases between them. In nucleotides, the CDR3 is TGTGCCAGTGCTACGAGGGCGGATACGCAGTATTTT. Translating gives CASATRADTQYF. The full variable domain, rest sourced from reference TRBV7-8 and TRBJ2-3, is GAGVSQSPRYKVAKRGQDVALRCDPISGHVSLFWYQQALGQGPEFLTYFQNEAQLDKSGLPSDRFFAERPEGSVSTLKIQRTQQEDSAVYLCASATRADTQYFGPGTRLTVL.

This chain joins TRBV7-9 and TRBJ2-7; a possible D gene is TRBD1 (5 bases). Germline assignment: CDR1 SEHNR and CDR2 FQNEAQ (reference sequence). This CDR3 is built from 15 residues. V was pared by 6 bases and J by 3 bases, with 18 bases between. CDR3 region: CASSPLGGQGYEQYF. The CDR3 nucleotides read TGTGCCAGCAGTCCGCTCGGTGGGCAGGGCTACGAGCAGTACTTC. The full variable domain, completed using reference TRBV7-9 and TRBJ2-7, is DTGVSQNPRHKITKRGQNVTFRCDPISEHNRLYWYRQTLGQGPEFLTYFQNEAQLEKSRLLSDRFSAERPKGSFSTLEIQRTEQGDSAMYLCASSPLGGQGYEQYFGPGTRLTVT.

V is TRBV25-1 and J is TRBJ1-1; no reliable D call. Germline V CDR1 and CDR2: MGHDK, SYGVNS. V was shortened by 3 bases and J by 0 bases, with 11 bases between the two germline ends. The CDR3 is made up of 15 amino acids. CDR3 nucleotide sequence: TGTGCCAGCAGTGACCGGGATGGCATGAACACTGAAGCTTTCTTT. It encodes CASSDRDGMNTEAFF.

This chain uses TRBV10-3 with TRBJ2-1; D gene ambiguous. The CDR3 is made up of 14 amino acids. Germline CDR1 and CDR2: ENHRY and SYGVKD. The V and J ends lost 3 bases and 0 bases respectively, with 6 bases between them. CDR3 sequence (DNA): TGTGCCATCAGTGACGTTAGCTCCTACAATGAGCAGTTCTTC. Encoded protein: CAISDVSSYNEQFF.

V gene TRBV4-3 combines with J gene TRBJ1-1; D is perhaps TRBD1 (5 bases). CDR3 length equals 15 residues. Trimming removed 5 bases at V and 0 bases at J, with 13 bases between. Per germline, CDR1 LGHNA and CDR2 YSLEER. This CDR3 reads CASSKGHILNTEAFF. CDR3 nucleotide sequence: TGCGCCAGCAGCAAAGGACACATTTTGAACACTGAAGCTTTCTTT.

The chain combines TRBV6-1 with TRBJ1-2; D gene ambiguous. Germline loops: CDR1 MNHNS, CDR2 SASEGT. The CDR3 length is 15 residues. V was clipped by 4 bases and J by 3 bases, with 15 bases between them. The CDR3 sequence is CASSGEREDDYGYTF. CDR3 nucleotides: TGTGCCAGCAGTGGGGAAAGGGAGGACGACTATGGCTACACCTTC.

This clone showed up just once. The gene calls are TRBV27 and TRBJ2-7, with D hard to call. Trimming removed 4 bases from V and 6 bases from J, with 10 bases in between. The CDR3 length is 12 residues. Germline V gene data show CDR1 as MNHEY and CDR2 as SMNVEV (reference sequence). The CDR3 is CASSSPMSEQYF. CDR3 coding DNA: TGTGCCAGCAGTTCCCCAATGAGCGAGCAGTACTTC.

The V and J genes are TRBV28 and TRBJ2-5; 10 positions agree with TRBD1. The CDR3 has 15 amino acids. Looked up from germline, CDR1 is MDHEN and CDR2 is SYDVKM. V shed 1 base, J shed 5 bases, and the junction held 4 bases outside the gene matches. CDR3 in DNA: TGTGCCAGCAGTTTATCGGGACAGGGGAGCGAGACCCAGTACTTC. Its translation: CASSLSGQGSETQYF.

The chain uses TRBV30 and TRBJ2-1; 8 bases match TRBD2. Losses at the gene ends were 0 bases for V and 9 bases for J; bases not matched to a gene: 19. The CDR3 loop spans 18 amino acids. Germline CDR1 is GTSNPN and CDR2 is SVGIG (reference sequence). The CDR3 sequence is CAWSVDIPPLAGTLEQFF. Here the CDR3 DNA reads TGTGCCTGGAGTGTAGATATACCACCGCTAGCGGGCACCCTTGAGCAGTTCTTC.

The chain combines TRBV28 with TRBJ2-1; no definite D call. Trimming pared 11 bases from V and 6 bases from J, leaving 14 bases between. Germline values: CDR1 MDHEN, CDR2 SYDVKM. There are 12 residues in the CDR3. The CDR3 sequence is CASQAPLNEQFF. As DNA, the CDR3 is TGTGCCTCCCAAGCCCCCCTCAATGAGCAGTTCTTC.

The chain joins TRBV9 to TRBJ1-4; D gene unclear. The length of the CDR3 is 14 residues. Germline V lookup: CDR1 SGDLS, CDR2 YYNGEE. V dropped 1 base and J dropped 4 bases, with 8 bases sitting between them. The CDR3 DNA follows: TGTGCCAGCAGCGTACGTGGAGGTAATGAAAAACTGTTTTTT. Residues: CASSVRGGNEKLFF.

This chain joins TRBV28 and TRBJ2-3; 8 bases align to TRBD2. V dropped 6 bases and J dropped 6; count of bases not matched to a gene: 11. CDR1 MDHEN and CDR2 SYDVKM come from the germline V gene. This CDR3 has 15 amino acids. The chain's CDR3 is CASRGALAALDTQYF. DNA of the CDR3: TGTGCCAGCAGGGGGGCACTAGCGGCATTGGATACGCAGTATTTT.

V usage is TRBV7-6 and J usage is TRBJ2-3; TRBD2 is a possible D gene (6 bases). This CDR3 is built from 18 residues. The V end was cut by 5 bases, the J end by 3 bases, with 24 bases between. Germline-derived CDR1 and CDR2 are SGHVS and FNYEAQ. CDR3 nucleotide sequence: TGTGCCAGCAGCCAAGACCTCGCAGGGAGGAGTGGGACAGATACGCAGTATTTT. Protein sequence: CASSQDLAGRSGTDTQYF.

The rearrangement uses TRBV7-6 and TRBJ2-1; 8 nucleotides line up with TRBD1. CDR1 SGHVS and CDR2 FNYEAQ come from the germline V gene. This CDR3 spans 14 amino acids. V shed 4 bases, J shed 4 bases, and the junction held 3 bases outside the gene matches. CDR3 sequence (DNA): TGTGCCAGCAGCTCTGGACAGGGTTACAATGAGCAGTTCTTC. It yields the protein CASSSGQGYNEQFF.

The count of this clone is one. The gene calls are TRBV29-1 and TRBJ1-2; TRBD1 matches 7 bases. V lost 6 bases, J lost 4 bases, and 8 bases stayed unmatched. The length of the CDR3 is 13 residues. Germline V gives CDR1 SQVTM, CDR2 ANQGSEA. The CDR3 here is CSVRVDRAYGYTF. In nucleotides, the CDR3 is TGCAGCGTACGAGTCGACAGGGCCTATGGCTACACCTTC.